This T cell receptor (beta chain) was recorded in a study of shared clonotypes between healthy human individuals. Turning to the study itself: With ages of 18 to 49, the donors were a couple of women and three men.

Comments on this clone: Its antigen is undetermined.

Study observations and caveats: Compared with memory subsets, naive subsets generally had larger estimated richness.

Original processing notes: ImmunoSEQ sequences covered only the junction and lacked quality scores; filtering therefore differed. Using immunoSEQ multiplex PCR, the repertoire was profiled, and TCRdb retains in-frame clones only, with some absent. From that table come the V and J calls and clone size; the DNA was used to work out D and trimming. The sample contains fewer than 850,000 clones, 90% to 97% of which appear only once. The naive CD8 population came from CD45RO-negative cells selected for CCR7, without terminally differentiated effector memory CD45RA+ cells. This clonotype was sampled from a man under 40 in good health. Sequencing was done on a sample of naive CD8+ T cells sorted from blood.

CDR3 region: CASSQVGGPGEQYF. In nucleotides, the CDR3 is TGCGCCAGCAGCCAAGTGGGGGGGCCGGGCGAGCAGTACTTC. This chain links TRBV4-1 with TRBJ2-7; perhaps TRBD2 as D (7 bases). The V gene's germline CDR1 is MGHRA and CDR2 YSYEKL. The CDR3 extends over 14 amino acids. V was shortened by 1 base and J by 6 bases, with 13 bases between the two germline ends.